The clone carrying this T cell receptor (beta chain) was seen ten or more times. The data stem from a study of blood T cells in healthy people across ages. A second about 6 to 11 cycle PCR used barcoded and J-beta primers. A single record per CDR3 protein comes from TCRdb applying MiXCR to the 5' RACE reads. The sample lists approximately 810,000 distinct CDR3 sequences, roughly 26% occurring once. The V end was cut by 4 bases, the J end by 3 bases, with 19 bases between. This CDR3 contains 16 residues. Germline CDR1 MNHEY, CDR2 SVGEGT. Sequencing was carried out using blood. V is TRBV6-2 or TRBV6-3 and J is TRBJ2-7, with a tentative D call TRBD2 (7 bases). The clonotype comes from an elderly woman in good health. CDR3 region: CASSFPRGGPVYEQYF. Here the CDR3 DNA reads TGTGCCAGCAGTTTTCCAAGGGGGGGTCCAGTCTACGAGCAGTACTTC.